This TCR beta chain was identified in a study of OX40 agonist ivuxolimab in advanced cancers. Overall study: Each dose-escalation patient presented with hepatocellular carcinoma, melanoma, renal cell or head and neck cancer.

In regard to this clone: Its antigen is undetermined.

Study conclusions and caveats: At 0.1 to 3.0 mg/kg, clonal expansion of CD4+ and CD8+ blood T cells had occurred by week 6.

The method was immunoSEQ multiplex PCR; TCRdb's version includes in-frame clones alone and lacks a portion of them. In the table there are approximately 80,000 clones, roughly nine tenths of which are singletons. Here the sequenced sample was CD4+ or CD8+ T cells sorted from blood, taken in a trial of the OX40 agonist ivuxolimab. This TCR derives from an adult with an advanced solid tumor such as melanoma, head and neck, liver or kidney cancer.

In nucleotides, the CDR3 is TGTGCCAGCAGCTTAGATCCGAACGCGGGGAACACCGGGGAGCTGTTTTTT. Its protein product is CASSLDPNAGNTGELFF. The chain joins TRBV11-3 to TRBJ2-2; TRBD2 might be the D (5 bases). V lost 0 bases and J lost 1, with 12 bases in between. Germline loops: CDR1 SGHNT, CDR2 YENEEA. The CDR3 has 17 residues.